These 13 T cell receptor beta chains were all obtained from the same sample, sequenced in a study of T cells in Graves' hyperthyroidism and ophthalmopathy. The CDR3 regions of TCR beta were amplified from RNA transcripts. First-round RT-PCR with HTBI primers amplified the TCR CDR3 region. TCRdb used MiXCR to reprocess the multiplex PCR reads, holding one entry per CDR3 protein. Of about 360,000 distinct CDR3 sequences listed, about 12% are singletons. Source material: blood. The receptors were gathered from a woman aged 18 to 35 with Graves' hyperthyroidism.

This clonotype has a count of ten or more. V usage is TRBV12-3 or TRBV12-4 and J usage is TRBJ1-4; possibly TRBD1 for D (6 bases). There are 14 residues in the CDR3. Trimming pared 8 bases from V and 5 bases from J, leaving 15 bases between. The CDR3 sequence: CASSRTGTNEKLFF. The CDR3 bases are TGTGCCAGCTCCCGGACCGGGACAAATGAAAAACTGTTTTTT.

This clonotype was detected ten times or more. This rearrangement joins TRBV6-1 to TRBJ1-5, with a weak D call TRBD1 (5 bases). Looked up from germline, CDR1 is MNHNS and CDR2 is SASEGT. This CDR3 contains 14 residues. V was cut by 5 bases and J by 3 bases, with 11 bases left in between. The CDR3 loop reads CASSSRDPNQPQHF. In nucleotides, the CDR3 is TGTGCCAGCAGTTCCCGGGACCCCAATCAGCCCCAGCATTTT.

The sample holds many counts of this clonotype. V gene TRBV20-1 combines with J gene TRBJ1-5; the D is unclear. Trimming removed 5 bases at V and 1 base at J, with 12 bases between. Germline CDR1 DFQATT, CDR2 SNEGSKA (reference sequence). The CDR3 consists of 14 residues. The CDR3 loop reads CSARQGDSNQPQHF. CDR3 nucleotide sequence: TGCAGTGCTCGGCAAGGAGACAGCAATCAGCCCCAGCATTTT.

The chain carries TRBV5-5 and TRBJ1-2; 8 positions agree with TRBD1. Germline lookup yields CDR1 SGHKS and CDR2 YYEKEE (reference sequence). The J segment lost 8 bases and the V segment lost 4 bases, leaving 7 bases of the junction unmatched. This CDR3 is 13 amino acids long. CDR3 residues: CASSPDRGLGYTF. CDR3 sequence (DNA): TGTGCCAGCAGCCCTGACAGGGGCCTCGGCTACACCTTC.

This clonotype was recorded many times. The rearrangement uses TRBV20-1 and TRBJ2-1, with a weak D call TRBD2 (6 bases). Germline loops: CDR1 DFQATT, CDR2 SNEGSKA (reference sequence). This CDR3 is 16 amino acids long. The V end was cut by 0 bases, the J end by 0 bases, with 12 bases between. The CDR3 spells CSARDGAGSSYNEQFF. CDR3 DNA: TGCAGTGCTAGAGATGGGGCGGGGAGCTCCTACAATGAGCAGTTCTTC.

This clonotype was counted ten times or more. V and J are TRBV3-1 and TRBJ1-5; D uncertain. CDR3 length: 15 residues. The germline gives CDR1 LGHDT, CDR2 YNNKEL (reference sequence). Trimming shortened V by 1 base and J by 3 bases, and 10 bases separated the two germline ends. The CDR3 here is CASSQGWADNQPQHF. The DNA of the CDR3 is TGTGCCAGCAGCCAAGGGTGGGCTGACAATCAGCCCCAGCATTTT.

This clonotype occurred many times. V is TRBV7-2 and J is TRBJ2-7, with 10 bases lining up with TRBD1. Unmatched junction bases numbered 7, after V lost 5 bases and J lost 9 bases. Germline CDR1 and CDR2: SGHTA and FQGNSA. The CDR3 has 13 residues. CDR3 protein: CASSPRTGGGQYF. CDR3 nucleotides: TGTGCCAGCAGCCCCCGGACAGGGGGAGGGCAGTACTTC.

This clonotype was counted ten times or more. This chain connects TRBV4-3 to TRBJ1-2; D uncertain. Per the germline V gene, CDR1 is LGHNA and CDR2 is YSLEER. Between the trimmed V and J ends, which lost 1 base and 6 bases, there was a span of 9 bases. The CDR3 totals 13 residues. CDR3 DNA sequence: TGCGCCAGCAGCCAAGTAATGGACGATGGCTACACCTTC. It encodes CASSQVMDDGYTF.

V usage is TRBV2 and J usage is TRBJ1-3; perhaps TRBD1 as D (5 bases). The CDR3 contains 15 residues. The germline CDR1 and CDR2 sequences are SNHLY and FYNNEI. The germline V and J ends were trimmed by 4 bases and 0 bases, with 10 bases remaining between them. CDR3 residues: CASSATGASGNTIYF. The CDR3 DNA sequence: TGTGCCAGCAGTGCTACAGGAGCCTCTGGAAACACCATATATTTT.

This clonotype was counted at least ten times. V is TRBV2 and J is TRBJ2-3, with unresolved D. From germline, CDR1 is SNHLY and CDR2 FYNNEI. The length of the CDR3 is 14 residues. V lost 7 bases, J lost 2 bases, and 13 bases lay in between. The CDR3 here is CASTLGELTDTQYF. CDR3 sequence (DNA): TGTGCCAGCACCCTCGGAGAGCTCACAGATACGCAGTATTTT.

The rearrangement uses TRBV7-9 and TRBJ2-3; D tentatively reads TRBD1 or TRBD2 (6 bases each). CDR3 size: 13 residues. V was pared by 6 bases and J by 13 bases, with 20 bases between. Looked up from germline, CDR1 is SEHNR and CDR2 is FQNEAQ (reference sequence). CDR3 DNA sequence: TGTGCCAGCAGGGCCGAGGGGGGCCTCCTGGAGTATTTT. Protein: CASRAEGGLLEYF.

This clonotype occurred a few times. The chain carries TRBV28 and TRBJ2-2; D is unclear. V dropped 7 bases and J dropped 3 bases, with 15 bases sitting between them. Germline V CDR1 and CDR2: MDHEN, SYDVKM. CDR3 size: 15 residues. The CDR3 DNA is TGTGCCAGCAACCCAAGGTCCAGAGACACCGGGGAGCTGTTTTTT. Residues: CASNPRSRDTGELFF. Combining the CDR3 with reference TRBV28 and TRBJ2-2 gives the whole variable domain DVKVTQSSRYLVKRTGEKVFLECVQDMDHENMFWYRQDPGLGLRLIYFSYDVKMKEKGDIPEGYSVSREKKERFSLILESASTNQTSMYLCASNPRSRDTGELFFGEGSRLTVL.

At least ten counts were recorded for this clonotype. The chain combines TRBV12-3 or TRBV12-4 with TRBJ2-3; D gene ambiguous. V lost 3 bases and J 1 base, leaving 8 bases between the germline ends. The CDR3 loop spans 14 amino acids. The CDR3 reads CASSLRLGTDTQYF. CDR3 coding DNA: TGTGCCAGCAGTTTGCGGCTAGGCACAGATACGCAGTATTTT.